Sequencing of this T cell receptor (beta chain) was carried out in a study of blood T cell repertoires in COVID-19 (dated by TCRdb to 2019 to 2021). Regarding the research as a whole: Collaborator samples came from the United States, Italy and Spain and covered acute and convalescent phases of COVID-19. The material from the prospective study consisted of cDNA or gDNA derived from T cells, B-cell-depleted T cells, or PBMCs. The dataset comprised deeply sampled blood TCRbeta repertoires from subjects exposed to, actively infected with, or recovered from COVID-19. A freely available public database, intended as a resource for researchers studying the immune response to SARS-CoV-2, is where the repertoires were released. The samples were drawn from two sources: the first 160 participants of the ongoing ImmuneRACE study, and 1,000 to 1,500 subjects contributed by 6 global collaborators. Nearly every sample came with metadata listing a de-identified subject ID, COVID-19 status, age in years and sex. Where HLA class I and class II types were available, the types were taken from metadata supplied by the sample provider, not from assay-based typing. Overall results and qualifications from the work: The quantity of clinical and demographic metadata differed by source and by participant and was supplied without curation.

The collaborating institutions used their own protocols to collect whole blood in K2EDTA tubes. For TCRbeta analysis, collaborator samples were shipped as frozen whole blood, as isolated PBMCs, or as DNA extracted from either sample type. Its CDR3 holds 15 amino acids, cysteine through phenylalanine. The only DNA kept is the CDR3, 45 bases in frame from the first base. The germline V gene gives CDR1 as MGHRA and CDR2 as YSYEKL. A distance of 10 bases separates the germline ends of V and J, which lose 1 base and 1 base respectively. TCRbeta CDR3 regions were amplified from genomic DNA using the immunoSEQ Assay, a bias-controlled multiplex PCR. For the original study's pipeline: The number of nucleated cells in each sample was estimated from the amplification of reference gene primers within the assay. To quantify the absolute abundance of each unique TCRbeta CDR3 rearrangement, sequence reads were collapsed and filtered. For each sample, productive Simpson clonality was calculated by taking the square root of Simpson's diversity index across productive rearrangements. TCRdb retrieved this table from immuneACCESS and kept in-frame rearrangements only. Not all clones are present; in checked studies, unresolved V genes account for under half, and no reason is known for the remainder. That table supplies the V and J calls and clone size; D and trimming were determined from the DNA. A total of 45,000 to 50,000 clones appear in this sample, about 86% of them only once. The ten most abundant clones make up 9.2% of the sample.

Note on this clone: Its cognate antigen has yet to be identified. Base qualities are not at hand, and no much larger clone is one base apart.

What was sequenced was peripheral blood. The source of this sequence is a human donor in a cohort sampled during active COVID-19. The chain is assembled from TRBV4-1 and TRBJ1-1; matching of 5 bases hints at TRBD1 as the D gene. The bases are TGCGCCAGCAGCCAAGTCGGGGGGGGGAACACTGAAGCTTTCTTT. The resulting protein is CASSQVGGGNTEAFF.